Listed below are T cell receptor beta chains from one sample, sequenced in a study of blood T cell repertoires in COVID-19. Profiled with immunoSEQ multiplex PCR; TCRdb holds only in-frame clones, not every one. The data contain roughly 230,000 clones, around four fifths of them singletons. The sequencing sample was made of peripheral blood. These receptors were obtained from a man aged 40-55 years with active or convalescent COVID-19. Each CDR3 is given with its conserved first and last residue. Each record gives: D gene, clone size, J gene, V gene, CDR3 DNA, CDR3 protein. The D gene is left open where the match is weak. The size field is filled for only some rows; it gives once, few, many or a size class.

>TRBD1|few|TRBJ1-2|TRBV7-9
TGTGCCAGCAGCCTCCAGGACAGGAATTTCACCTTC
CASSLQDRNFTF
>-|-|TRBJ1-1|TRBV6-2/TRBV6-3
TGTGCCAGCAGTTACGCTACGGGGGTGCGGGTTTTCTTT
CASSYATGVRVFF
>-|-|TRBJ2-5|TRBV20-1
TGCAGTGCTAGTACCGCCAGTGCCCGCCAAGAGACCCAGTACTTC
CSASTASARQETQYF
>-|once|TRBJ1-3|TRBV3-1/TRBV3-2
TGTGCCAGCAGCCAAGAGTTCCTCTCTGGAAACACCATATATTTT
CASSQEFLSGNTIYF
>TRBD1|-|TRBJ1-4|TRBV30
TGTGCCTGGAGTGCCGGGACAGGGATGTTGTTGAAACTGTTTTTT
CAWSAGTGMLLKLFF
>-|-|TRBJ1-5|TRBV19
TGTGCCGTGGGAGGGTCTAGCAATCAGCCCCAGCATTTT
CAVGGSSNQPQHF
>TRBD2|-|TRBJ2-5|TRBV14
TGTGCCAGCAGACGAGGACTAGCGGCCCAAGAGACCCAGTACTTC
CASRRGLAAQETQYF
>TRBD1|-|TRBJ1-2|TRBV7-9
TGTGCCAGCAGGCCCCGGGACAGGGATCCTTCTGGGGGCGGCTACACCTTC
CASRPRDRDPSGGGYTF
>-|-|TRBJ2-3|TRBV29-1
TGCAGCGTTGAAGCCAGGGGCACAGATACGCAGTATTTT
CSVEARGTDTQYF
>TRBD1|-|TRBJ1-4|TRBV5-1
TGCGCCAGCGGATCGGGACAGGAGTATGAAAAACTGTTTTTT
CASGSGQEYEKLFF
>-|-|TRBJ2-7|TRBV5-1
TGCGCCAGCAGCCACACACAGGAGCACGAGCAGTACTTC
CASSHTQEHEQYF
>TRBD2|-|TRBJ2-7|TRBV5-1
TGCGCCAGCAGCTCCTCCCCGGGGGGGAGCTACGAGCAGTACTTC
CASSSSPGGSYEQYF
>-|-|TRBJ1-2|TRBV6-1
TGTGCCAGCAGTGAATCCGCCCTCGACAGCTATGGCTACACCTTC
CASSESALDSYGYTF
>-|-|TRBJ2-2|TRBV20-1
TGCAGTGCGGCCCGAACCGGGGAGCTGTTTTTT
CSAARTGELFF
>-|-|TRBJ2-1|TRBV25-1
TGTGCCAGTCGGCCAGGGGCATCCTACAATGAGCAGTTCTTC
CASRPGASYNEQFF
>-|-|TRBJ2-3|TRBV2
TGTGCCAGCAGTTATCTGACTAGTTCAGATACGCAGTATTTT
CASSYLTSSDTQYF
>TRBD2|-|TRBJ2-3|TRBV4-3
TGCGCCAGCAGCCAGTCCGGGACTAGCGGGGGAACAGATACGCAGTATTTT
CASSQSGTSGGTDTQYF
>-|-|TRBJ1-2|TRBV4-3
TGCGCCAGCAGCCAAGTAGATCGGCAGGGTCAGGGCTACACCTTC
CASSQVDRQGQGYTF
>TRBD1|-|TRBJ1-6|TRBV7-2
TGTGCCAGCAGCTTAAGGACAGGGGATAATTCACCCCTCCACTTT
CASSLRTGDNSPLHF
>-|once|TRBJ2-7|TRBV2
TGTGCCAGTACCCTTCAACCAGGGAAGGACTACGAGCAGTACTTC
CASTLQPGKDYEQYF
>TRBD1|few|TRBJ1-5|TRBV6-5
TGTGCCAGCAGCCCCGGGACAGGGGGTCAGCCCCAGCATTTT
CASSPGTGGQPQHF
>TRBD1|-|TRBJ2-6|TRBV7-9
TGTGCCAGCGGCTCTGGGGACAGGGGGGCATCTGGGGCCAACGTCCTGACTTTC
CASGSGDRGASGANVLTF
>-|-|TRBJ1-1|TRBV6-1
TGTGCCAGCAGTGAGCTCGGCGGGAGCACTGAAGCTTTCTTT
CASSELGGSTEAFF
>-|once|TRBJ1-2|TRBV12-2
TGTGCAAGTCGCTTACCCGAGATGAAACAGGGTAGTGACTATGGCTACACCTTC
CASRLPEMKQGSDYGYTF
>-|-|TRBJ2-5|TRBV14
TGTGCCAGCAGCCAAGTTTGGGCGGGCGCTCAAGAGACCCAGTACTTC
CASSQVWAGAQETQYF
>-|-|TRBJ1-3|TRBV27
TGTGCCAGCAGGGGAGATGGAAACACCATATATTTT
CASRGDGNTIYF
>-|many|TRBJ1-2|TRBV15
TGTGCCACCAGCACCCACACACAGAACTATGGCTACACCTTC
CATSTHTQNYGYTF
>-|-|TRBJ1-1|TRBV3-1/TRBV3-2
TGTGCCAGCAGCCGGGGCGCTTATACTGAAGCTTTCTTT
CASSRGAYTEAFF
>-|-|TRBJ1-1|TRBV5-1
TGCGCCAGCAGCTTGGCTACCCCAGGGAACACTGAAGCTTTCTTT
CASSLATPGNTEAFF
>-|-|TRBJ1-1|TRBV30
TGTGCCTGGAGGATACCACAGGGTTGGGGCACTGAAGCTTTCTTT
CAWRIPQGWGTEAFF
>-|few|TRBJ2-5|TRBV7-2
TGTGCCAGCAGCCAGGGGAGCTTGGAGACCCAGTACTTC
CASSQGSLETQYF
>-|once|TRBJ2-3|TRBV7-9
TGTGCCAGCAGCTACGGACGGACTGGGAAGACAGATACGCAGTATTTT
CASSYGRTGKTDTQYF
>TRBD2|-|TRBJ2-5|TRBV5-1
TGCGCCAGCGTTGGACTAGCGGGCTCAGAGACCCAGTACTTC
CASVGLAGSETQYF
>-|-|TRBJ1-1|TRBV30
TGTGCCTGGCAGCGAGGGATTGCGGCTGAAGCTTTCTTT
CAWQRGIAAEAFF
>TRBD1|-|TRBJ1-2|TRBV19
TGTGCCAGTAGTATACTCCCGACAGGGCTTGGGCCCTTCTATGGCTACACCTTC
CASSILPTGLGPFYGYTF
>-|-|TRBJ1-2|TRBV29-1
TGCAGCGCCTCGGAGAACTATGGCTACACCTTC
CSASENYGYTF
>TRBD1|once|TRBJ1-5|TRBV5-1
TGCGCCAGCAGCTGGTTTCGGGACAGGGAGAAGCCCCAGCATTTT
CASSWFRDREKPQHF
>-|few|TRBJ1-2|TRBV5-4
TGTGCCAGCAGCTACGGGGTCGGGTACACCTTC
CASSYGVGYTF
>-|-|TRBJ2-2|TRBV24-1
TGTGCCACCAGTGGAGCAGGAGGGAACACCGGGGAGCTGTTTTTT
CATSGAGGNTGELFF
>TRBD1|-|TRBJ1-6|TRBV9
TGTGCCAGCAGCGCACGGGACAGACTGAATTCACCCCTCCACTTT
CASSARDRLNSPLHF
>-|-|TRBJ1-5|TRBV30
TGTGCCTGGAGTGTACAGGGAGGGCCCCAGCCCCAGCATTTT
CAWSVQGGPQPQHF
>TRBD1|-|TRBJ1-5|TRBV19
TGTGCCACCGACACAGGGGCTTCAATCGCTCAGCCCCAGCATTTT
CATDTGASIAQPQHF
>TRBD1|-|TRBJ1-6|TRBV6-6
TGTGCCAGCAAACCACCAGGACAGGCTTATAATTCACCCCTCCACTTT
CASKPPGQAYNSPLHF
>TRBD1|-|TRBJ2-3|TRBV6-5
TGTGCCAGAGACAGGGGCCTTGACACAGATACGCAGTATTTT
CARDRGLDTDTQYF
>-|-|TRBJ2-1|TRBV3-1/TRBV3-2
TGTGCCAGCAGCCAAGATAGCGATGAGCAGTTCTTC
CASSQDSDEQFF
>-|once|TRBJ1-1|TRBV12-3/TRBV12-4
TGTGCCAGCACTCGAACAGGGTTTACTGAAGCTTTCTTT
CASTRTGFTEAFF
>TRBD1|-|TRBJ2-3|TRBV6-5
TGTGCCAGCAGACTTGGACAGGGTAAAACAGATACGCAGTATTTT
CASRLGQGKTDTQYF
>TRBD1|-|TRBJ2-2|TRBV24-1
TGTGCCACCAGTTTGACAGGGGGAATCGGGGAGCTGTTTTTT
CATSLTGGIGELFF
>-|-|TRBJ2-3|TRBV10-1
TGCGCCAGCAGCCCAAGCACAGATACGCAGTATTTT
CASSPSTDTQYF
>TRBD2|few|TRBJ2-1|TRBV24-1
TGTGCCACCAGTGATTTAACTAGCGATGGACCTAGGGGCAATGAGCAGTTCTTC
CATSDLTSDGPRGNEQFF
>TRBD1|once|TRBJ1-2|TRBV18
TGTGCCAGCTCACCCAGTCAGGGGGCTTCAAACTATGGCTACACCTTC
CASSPSQGASNYGYTF
>-|once|TRBJ1-3|TRBV9
TGTGCCAGCAGCGTAGGTGTAGAGACTGGAAACACCATATATTTT
CASSVGVETGNTIYF
>-|-|TRBJ2-1|TRBV19
TGTGCCAGTAGTACTAAACGGGACACCCGTCCGTTCTTC
CASSTKRDTRPFF
>TRBD1|-|TRBJ1-2|TRBV5-6
TGTGCCAGCAGCTTCCGGGACAGGGAATACACCTTC
CASSFRDREYTF
>-|-|TRBJ1-2|TRBV5-1
TGCGCCAGCAGCTTGGGACAGACAGACTATGGCTACACCTTC
CASSLGQTDYGYTF
>TRBD2|once|TRBJ2-2|TRBV6-5
TGTGCCAGCCGATATAGCGGGGCGAACACCGGGGAGCTGTTTTTT
CASRYSGANTGELFF
>TRBD1|-|TRBJ2-2|TRBV7-9
TGTGCCAGCAGCTTAAGAGCGCAGGGGGCGTCCGGGGAGCTGTTTTTT
CASSLRAQGASGELFF
>TRBD1|-|TRBJ1-6|TRBV24-1
TGTGCCACCAGAGACAGGGCGGATTCACCCCTCCACTTT
CATRDRADSPLHF
>-|once|TRBJ1-4|TRBV9
TGTGCCAGCAGCGTAGATGGGGAGAAACTGTTTTTT
CASSVDGEKLFF
>-|-|TRBJ2-3|TRBV19
TGTGCCAGTAGTATCGGACAGCCGGCGACAGATACGCAGTATTTT
CASSIGQPATDTQYF